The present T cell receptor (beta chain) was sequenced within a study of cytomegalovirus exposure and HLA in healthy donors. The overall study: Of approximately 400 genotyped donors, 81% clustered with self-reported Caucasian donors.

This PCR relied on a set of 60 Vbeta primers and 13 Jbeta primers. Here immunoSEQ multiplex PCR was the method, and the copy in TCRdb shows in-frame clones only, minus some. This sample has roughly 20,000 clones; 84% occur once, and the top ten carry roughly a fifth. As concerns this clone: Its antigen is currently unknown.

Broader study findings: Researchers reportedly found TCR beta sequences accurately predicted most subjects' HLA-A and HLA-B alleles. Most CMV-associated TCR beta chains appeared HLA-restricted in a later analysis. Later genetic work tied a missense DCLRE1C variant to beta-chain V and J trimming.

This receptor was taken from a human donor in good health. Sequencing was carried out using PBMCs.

CDR3 residues: CASSLVGAFPYNEQFF. CDR3 nucleotide sequence: TGCGCCAGCAGCTTGGTGGGAGCCTTTCCGTACAATGAGCAGTTCTTC. The chain joins TRBV5-1 to TRBJ2-1, with D possibly being TRBD2 (5 bases). Trimming stripped 0 bases from V and 4 bases from J, with 14 bases between. CDR1 is SGHRS and CDR2 is YFSETQ in the germline V gene. The CDR3 has 16 residues.